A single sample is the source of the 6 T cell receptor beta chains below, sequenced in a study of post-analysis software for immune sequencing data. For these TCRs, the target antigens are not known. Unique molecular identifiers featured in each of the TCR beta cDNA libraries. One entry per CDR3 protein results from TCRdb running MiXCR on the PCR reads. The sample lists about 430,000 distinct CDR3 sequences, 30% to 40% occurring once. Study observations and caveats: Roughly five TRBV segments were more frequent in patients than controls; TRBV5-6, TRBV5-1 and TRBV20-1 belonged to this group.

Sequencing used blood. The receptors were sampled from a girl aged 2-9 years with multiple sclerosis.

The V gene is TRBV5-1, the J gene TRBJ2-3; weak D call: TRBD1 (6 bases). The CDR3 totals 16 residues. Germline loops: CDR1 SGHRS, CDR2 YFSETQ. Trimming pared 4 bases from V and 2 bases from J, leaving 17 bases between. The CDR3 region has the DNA TGCGCCAGCAGCCCAAGTACAGGGATCGTCACAGATACGCAGTATTTT. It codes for CASSPSTGIVTDTQYF.

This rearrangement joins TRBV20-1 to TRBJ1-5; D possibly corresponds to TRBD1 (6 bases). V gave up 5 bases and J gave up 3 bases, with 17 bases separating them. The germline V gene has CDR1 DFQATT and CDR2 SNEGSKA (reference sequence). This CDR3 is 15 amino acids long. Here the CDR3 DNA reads TGCAGTGCTTACCGCGCCGGGACACCCAATCAGCCCCAGCATTTT. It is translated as CSAYRAGTPNQPQHF.

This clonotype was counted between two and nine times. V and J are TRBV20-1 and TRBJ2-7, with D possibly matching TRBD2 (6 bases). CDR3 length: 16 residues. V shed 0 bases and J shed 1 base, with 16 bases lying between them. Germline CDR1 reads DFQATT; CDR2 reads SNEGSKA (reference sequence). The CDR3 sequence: CSARDLARELSYEQYF. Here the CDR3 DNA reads TGCAGTGCTAGAGATCTGGCCCGGGAGTTATCCTACGAGCAGTACTTC.

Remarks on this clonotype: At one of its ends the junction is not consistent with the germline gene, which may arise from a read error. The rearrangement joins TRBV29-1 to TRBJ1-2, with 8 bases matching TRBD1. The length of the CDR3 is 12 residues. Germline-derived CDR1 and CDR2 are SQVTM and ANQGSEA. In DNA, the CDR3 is TGCAGCGGGTACGGGACAGGCTATGACTACACCTTC. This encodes CSGYGTGYDYTF.

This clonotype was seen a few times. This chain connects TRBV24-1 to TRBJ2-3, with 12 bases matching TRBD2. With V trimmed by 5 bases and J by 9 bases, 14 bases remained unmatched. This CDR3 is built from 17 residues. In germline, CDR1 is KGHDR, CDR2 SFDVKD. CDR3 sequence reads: CATSAATSGSRRGTQYF. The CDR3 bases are TGTGCCACCAGTGCTGCGACTAGCGGGAGTAGGAGAGGGACGCAGTATTTT.

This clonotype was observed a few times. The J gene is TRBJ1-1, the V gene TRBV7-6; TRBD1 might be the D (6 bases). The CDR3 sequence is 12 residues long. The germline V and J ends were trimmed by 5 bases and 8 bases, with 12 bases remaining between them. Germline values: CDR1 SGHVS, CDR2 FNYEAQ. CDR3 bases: TGTGCCAGCAGCCTCCAGGGGTACGAAGCTTTCTTT. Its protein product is CASSLQGYEAFF.